The present T cell receptor beta chain was sequenced within a study of Graves' ophthalmopathy and Graves' hyperthyroidism. Whole-study results and caveats: Stable hyperthyroidism and ophthalmopathy were told apart by a 13-signature model, which achieved about 88% sensitivity and 81.08% specificity.

Comments on this clonotype: Its specificity is not known.

Ophthalmopathy donors showed moderate-to-severe activity, CAS ≥3, NOSPECS ≥4 and a duration under 3 months. Thyroid ultrasound, orbital computed tomography, TRAb, serum thyroxine and clinical symptoms formed the basis of diagnosis. As the starting material, approximately 10 ml of fresh peripheral blood yielded the PBMCs. The TCR beta CDR3 regions underwent amplification from RNA transcripts. HTBI primers primed a first-round RT-PCR, and a second-round multiplex PCR followed. Via MiXCR, TCRdb re-called the multiplex PCR reads, giving one row per CDR3 protein. The table shows around 400,000 distinct CDR3 sequences, with roughly 18% occurring only once. The CDR3 length is 15 residues. V lost 7 bases, J lost 0 bases, and 12 bases lay in between.

The gene calls are TRBV12-3 or TRBV12-4 and TRBJ2-2; weak D call: TRBD2 (6 bases). The receptor comes from a woman under 30 with Graves' ophthalmopathy. The material sequenced was peripheral blood. The CDR3 region has the DNA TGTGCCAGCAACTCGGCGGGGCCGAACACCGGGGAGCTGTTTTTT. It specifies CASNSAGPNTGELFF.